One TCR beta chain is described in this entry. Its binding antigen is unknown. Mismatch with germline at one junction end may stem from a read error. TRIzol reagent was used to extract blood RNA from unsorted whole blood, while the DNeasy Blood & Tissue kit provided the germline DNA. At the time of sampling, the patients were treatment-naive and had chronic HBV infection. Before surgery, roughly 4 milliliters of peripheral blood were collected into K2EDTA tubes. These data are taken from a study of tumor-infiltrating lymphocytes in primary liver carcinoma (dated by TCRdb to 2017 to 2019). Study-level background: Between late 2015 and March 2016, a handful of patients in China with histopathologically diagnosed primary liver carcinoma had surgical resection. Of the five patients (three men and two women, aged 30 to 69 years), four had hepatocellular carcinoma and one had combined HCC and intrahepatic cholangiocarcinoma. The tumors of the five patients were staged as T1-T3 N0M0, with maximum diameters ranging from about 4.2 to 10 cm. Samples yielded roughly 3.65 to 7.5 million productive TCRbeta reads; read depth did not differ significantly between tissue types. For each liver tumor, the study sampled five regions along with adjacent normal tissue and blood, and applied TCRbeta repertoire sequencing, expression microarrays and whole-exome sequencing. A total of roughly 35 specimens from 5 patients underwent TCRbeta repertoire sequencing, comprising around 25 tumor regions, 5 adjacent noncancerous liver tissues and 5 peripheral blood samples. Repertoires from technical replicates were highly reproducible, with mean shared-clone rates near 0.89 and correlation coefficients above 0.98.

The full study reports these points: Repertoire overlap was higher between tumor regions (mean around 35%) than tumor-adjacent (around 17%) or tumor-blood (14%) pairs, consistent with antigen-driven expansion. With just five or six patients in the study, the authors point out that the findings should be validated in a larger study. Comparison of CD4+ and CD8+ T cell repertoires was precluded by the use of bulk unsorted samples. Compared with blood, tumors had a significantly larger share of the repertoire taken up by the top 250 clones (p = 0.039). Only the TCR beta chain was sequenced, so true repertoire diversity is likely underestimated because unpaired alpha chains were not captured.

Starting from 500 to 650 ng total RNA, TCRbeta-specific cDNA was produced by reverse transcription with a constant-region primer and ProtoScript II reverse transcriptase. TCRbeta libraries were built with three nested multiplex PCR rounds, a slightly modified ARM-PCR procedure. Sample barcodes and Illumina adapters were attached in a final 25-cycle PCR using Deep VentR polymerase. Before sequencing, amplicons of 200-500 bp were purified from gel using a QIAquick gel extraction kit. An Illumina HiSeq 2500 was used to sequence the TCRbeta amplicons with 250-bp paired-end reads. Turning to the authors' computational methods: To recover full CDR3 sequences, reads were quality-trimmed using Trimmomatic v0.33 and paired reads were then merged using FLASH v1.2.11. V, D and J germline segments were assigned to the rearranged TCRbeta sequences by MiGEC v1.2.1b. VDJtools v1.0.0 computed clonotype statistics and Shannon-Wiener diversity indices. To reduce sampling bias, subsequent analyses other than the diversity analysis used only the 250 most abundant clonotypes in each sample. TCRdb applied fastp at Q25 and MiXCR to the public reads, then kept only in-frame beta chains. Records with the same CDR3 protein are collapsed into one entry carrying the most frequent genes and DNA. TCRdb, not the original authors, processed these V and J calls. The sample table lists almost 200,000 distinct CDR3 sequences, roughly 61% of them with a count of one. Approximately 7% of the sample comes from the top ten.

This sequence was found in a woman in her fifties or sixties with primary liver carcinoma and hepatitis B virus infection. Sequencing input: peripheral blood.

The DNA sequence follows: TGTGCCAACAGCGGAAGAGATGGACTAGCGGGATACAATGAGCAGTTCTTC. Its protein reads: CANSGRDGLAGYNEQFF. The chain uses TRBV13 and TRBJ2-1, with 12 bases aligning to TRBD2. CDR1 PRHDT and CDR2 FYEKMQ were looked up in the germline V gene (reference sequence). Measured from the cysteine to the phenylalanine, the CDR3 is 17 residues long. Only the CDR3 region is kept as DNA, spanning 51 bases read in frame from base 1.